Here is one TCR beta chain with its context. The antigen this receptor binds is unknown. Base-call qualities are not available, and no considerably larger clone is one nucleotide away. The junction carries 21 bases between V and J, which are trimmed by 5 bases and 7 bases respectively. CDR1 and CDR2 are drawn from the germline V gene (reference sequence): SEHNR, FQNEAQ. The CDR3 covers 16 residues, taking in both the cysteine and the phenylalanine. The kept DNA is CDR3 alone, 48 bases in frame from the first base. Each clonotype received, on average, about 10x coverage in deep resolution sequencing performed on a MiSeq, where the target depth lay between 1 in 1 million and 1 in 200,000 T cells. The immunoSEQ hsTCRB Kit was used to generate the TCR beta libraries. The source study handled its data this way. ImmunoSEQ Data Assistant and ImmunoSEQ Analyzer were used for data analysis, and V, D and J genes were assigned according to IMGT definitions. Clonality, which ranges from 0 to 1, was calculated as one minus the normalized Shannon entropy of productive rearrangement frequencies. Public clonotype analysis was restricted to overrepresented clonotypes comprising at least 0.05% of each patient's repertoire. Repertoires from some twelve age-matched healthy donors in immuneACCESS were used as clonality controls. The table comes from immuneACCESS by way of TCRdb, which keeps in-frame sequences with V and J called. Part of the clones is missing from these tables; in studies checked, under half for an unresolved V gene and the rest for unknown reasons. That table is the source of V, J and clone size, and D and trimming were worked out from the DNA. This sample gives more than 12,000 clones in total; around half of them show up just once. The ten largest clones capture about 34% of the sample.

The sample belongs to a study of cytotoxic CD8 clonotypes in ibrutinib-treated CLL (dated by TCRdb to the early 2020s). Study-wide context: The cohort included about 15 treatment-naive and eleven to twelve relapsed/refractory patients; some 18 were IGHV unmutated. Responses were partial in around 25 patients and complete in 2; after median about 70 months follow-up, some 15 stayed in remission and roughly twelve progressed. The response samples were drawn at a median of 12 months into treatment, with a range of about 6 to 36 months. An average of roughly 250,000 productive templates and 94,082 productive rearrangements was obtained per sample. Longitudinal samples were available for about 30% of the roughly 86 trial participants. Cryopreserved peripheral blood mononuclear cells were collected at three points: before therapy, at response, and at either sustained remission or disease progression. All remission and progressive disease samples were collected while patients were still receiving ibrutinib. Results and caveats for the whole study, not just this receptor: Public clonotypes were rare and either contracted or stayed stable during treatment, and the rise in clonality at ibrutinib response reflected the expansion of private clonotypes. Baseline clonality was found to be higher than that of age-matched healthy donors and was strongly correlated with circulating CD8+ T-cell counts. At ibrutinib response clonality went up, during sustained remission it held steady, and at progression it dropped back toward baseline. Lymph node repertoires were not examined, and the timing of sampling was not matched between patients in sustained remission and those whose disease progressed.

For TCR beta library preparation, around 1.8 micrograms of genomic DNA were extracted from the cryopreserved PBMCs. Longitudinal blood samples from CLL patients on ibrutinib monotherapy underwent high-throughput TCR beta sequencing. The patients were enrolled in a single-center, open-label phase 2 trial of ibrutinib monotherapy. This specimen consisted of PBMCs, obtained at an approximately 26-month disease-progression time point, from a patient treated with ibrutinib. The rearrangement joined TRBV7-9 to TRBJ1-3; the D gene is perhaps TRBD1, from 6 matching bases. The sequence derives from a human donor with chronic lymphocytic leukemia. CDR3 loop: CASSPGYLGAGNTIYF. The base sequence is TGTGCCAGCAGCCCCGGATACCTGGGGGCCGGCAACACCATATATTTT.